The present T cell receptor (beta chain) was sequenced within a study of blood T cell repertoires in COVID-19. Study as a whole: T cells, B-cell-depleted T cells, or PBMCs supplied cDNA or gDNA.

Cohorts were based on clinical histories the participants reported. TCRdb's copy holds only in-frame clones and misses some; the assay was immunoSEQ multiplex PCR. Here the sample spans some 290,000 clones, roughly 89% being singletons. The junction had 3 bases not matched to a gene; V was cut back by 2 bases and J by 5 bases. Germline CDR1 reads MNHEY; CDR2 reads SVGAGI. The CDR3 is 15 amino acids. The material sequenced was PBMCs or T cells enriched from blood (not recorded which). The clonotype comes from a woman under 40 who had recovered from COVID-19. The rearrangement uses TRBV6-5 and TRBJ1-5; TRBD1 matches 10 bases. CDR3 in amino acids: CASSYRQGADQPQHF. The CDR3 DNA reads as TGTGCCAGCAGTTACAGACAGGGGGCTGATCAGCCCCAGCATTTT.